These 27 T cell receptor beta chains came from one sample sequenced in a study of blood T cells in healthy people across ages (dated by TCRdb to the mid-2010s). The library was prepared using 5' RACE. The reads were generated on an Illumina HiSeq 2500. The second PCR ran for about 6 to 12 cycles and used a J-beta primer mix along with a sample-barcoded 5' primer. The public reads were run again by TCRdb, first through fastp at Q25 and then through MiXCR, and only productive beta chains were kept. Rows are unified per CDR3 protein, each entry keeping the most common DNA and genes. For this sample the table gives about 1.8 million distinct CDR3 sequences, of which roughly 49% were detected only once. The ten most abundant clones make up approximately 2.1% of the sample. What was sequenced was blood. The receptors here all came from a woman aged 40 to 49 in good health.

This rearrangement joins TRBV12-3 or TRBV12-4 to TRBJ2-7; perhaps TRBD2 as D (5 bases). The V end was cut by 2 bases, the J end by 2 bases, with 19 bases between. The CDR3 loop spans 17 amino acids. The CDR3 DNA is TGTGCCAGCAGTTTAAAGTCGGGGAGCAGGACCGCCTACGAGCAGTACTTC. It encodes CASSLKSGSRTAYEQYF.

The J gene is TRBJ2-1, the V gene TRBV6-2 or TRBV6-3; 9 positions match TRBD1. Germline V lookup: CDR1 MNHEY, CDR2 SVGEGT. CDR3 length equals 14 residues. V lost 8 bases to trimming and J lost 7 bases; unmatched junction nucleotides: 9. The CDR3 region is CASAGTGLLNEQFF. CDR3 DNA sequence: TGTGCCAGCGCCGGGACAGGGCTTCTAAATGAGCAGTTCTTC.

The chain carries TRBV20-1 and TRBJ2-5, with TRBD1 identical over 8 bases. From germline, CDR1 is DFQATT and CDR2 SNEGSKA (reference sequence). V lost 2 bases to trimming and J lost 12 bases; unmatched junction nucleotides: 14. The CDR3 is 14 amino acids. The CDR3 region is CSARRTGKFWEEYF. Here the CDR3 DNA reads TGCAGTGCTAGAAGGACAGGGAAATTTTGGGAGGAGTACTTC.

The CDR3 sequence: CASSPGTSGGRNEQFF. The CDR3 DNA is TGTGCCAGCAGCCCGGGGACTAGCGGGGGCCGCAATGAGCAGTTCTTC. The chain has TRBV7-8 and TRBJ2-1; 14 nucleotides line up with TRBD2. Trimming at V came to 5 bases and at J to 6 bases, leaving 6 bases not matched to a gene. There are 16 residues in the CDR3. Germline V gives CDR1 SGHVS, CDR2 FQNEAQ. The full variable domain, its missing parts supplied by reference TRBV7-8 and TRBJ2-1, is GAGVSQSPRYKVAKRGQDVALRCDPISGHVSLFWYQQALGQGPEFLTYFQNEAQLDKSGLPSDRFFAERPEGSVSTLKIQRTQQEDSAVYLCASSPGTSGGRNEQFFGPGTRLTVL.

The chain uses TRBV7-2 and TRBJ2-1, with 15 bases lining up with TRBD2. The CDR3 is made up of 17 amino acids. Unmatched junction bases numbered 11, after V lost 5 bases and J lost 9 bases. Per the germline V gene, CDR1 is SGHTA and CDR2 is FQGNSA. CDR3 coding DNA: TGTGCCAGCAGCCCCAGAGGACTAGCGGGGGGGTTGGGTGAGCAGTTCTTC. It yields the protein CASSPRGLAGGLGEQFF.

This clonotype was found a few times. V usage is TRBV7-2 and J usage is TRBJ2-4; D is unresolved. The CDR3 is made up of 15 amino acids. Germline loops: CDR1 SGHTA, CDR2 FQGNSA. Between the trimmed V and J ends, which lost 5 bases and 0 bases, there was a span of 11 bases. The CDR3, as DNA: TGTGCCAGCAGCCCCCCGGGTATAGCCAAAAACATTCAGTACTTC. It is translated as CASSPPGIAKNIQYF.

The chain carries TRBV6-2 or TRBV6-3 and TRBJ2-1, with 9 bases fitting TRBD1. The trim removed 5 bases at V and 12 bases at J, leaving 11 bases unmatched. Per germline, CDR1 MNHEY and CDR2 SVGEGT. CDR3 length: 14 residues. The CDR3 DNA follows: TGTGCCAGCAGTCCGGGACAGGGCCTAAGCATGCAGTTCTTC. It is translated as CASSPGQGLSMQFF.

The V and J genes are TRBV5-1 and TRBJ2-6; D gene unclear. The CDR3 is 14 amino acids. Germline V gene sequence: CDR1 SGHRS, CDR2 YFSETQ. The germline V and J ends were trimmed by 6 bases and 4 bases, with 11 bases remaining between them. CDR3: CASMPGAGANVLTF. In DNA form, the CDR3 reads TGCGCCAGCATGCCGGGTGCAGGGGCCAACGTCCTGACTTTC. Full variable domain (remainder filled in from reference TRBV5-1 and TRBJ2-6): KAGVTQTPRYLIKTRGQQVTLSCSPISGHRSVSWYQQTPGQGLQFLFEYFSETQRNKGNFPGRFSGRQFSNSRSEMNVSTLELGDSALYLCASMPGAGANVLTFGAGSRLTVL.

The CDR3 here is CASSYSARETQYF. CDR3 in DNA: TGTGCCAGCAGTTACTCGGCCCGAGAGACCCAGTACTTC. The chain links TRBV6-5 to TRBJ2-5, with D unclear. Trimming pared 0 bases from V and 4 bases from J, leaving 6 bases between. Germline V lookup: CDR1 MNHEY, CDR2 SVGAGI. The length of the CDR3 is 13 residues.

The chain links TRBV6-1 to TRBJ1-2; no clear D gene. Germline CDR1 and CDR2: MNHNS and SASEGT. The CDR3 is 14 residues long. With 0 bases removed from V and 2 bases from J, the gap between germline ends came to 7 bases. The CDR3 nucleotides read TGTGCCAGCAGTGAAGCGTTTCTCAACTATGGCTACACCTTC. This translates into CASSEAFLNYGYTF.

V is TRBV10-3 and J is TRBJ2-7; D is unresolved. Germline V gene lookup returns CDR1 ENHRY and CDR2 SYGVKD. The CDR3 spans 16 residues. V was pared by 5 bases and J by 2 bases, with 19 bases between. CDR3 DNA: TGTGCCATCAGTACGTGGCGACGGCGAGGCACCTACGAGCAGTACTTC. The encoded protein is CAISTWRRRGTYEQYF.

The J gene is TRBJ2-7, the V gene TRBV20-1; no clear D gene. V lost 6 bases, J lost 3 bases, and 6 bases lay in between. CDR3 length: 10 residues. Looked up from germline, CDR1 is DFQATT and CDR2 is SNEGSKA (reference sequence). The CDR3 protein is CSAGRYEQYF. The CDR3 bases are TGCAGTGCGGGCCGCTACGAGCAGTACTTC.

The CDR3 here is CSARPQGAESPLHF. As DNA, the CDR3 is TGCAGTGCTAGACCACAGGGGGCCGAGTCACCCCTCCACTTT. This chain joins TRBV20-1 and TRBJ1-6; 9 bases are shared with TRBD1. The CDR3 has 14 amino acids. Trimming removed 2 bases from V and 10 bases from J; junction bases left unmatched: 6. Germline V gene lookup returns CDR1 DFQATT and CDR2 SNEGSKA (reference sequence).

The rearrangement uses TRBV6-1 and TRBJ2-5, with 10 bases fitting TRBD1. CDR3 length: 13 residues. Germline V gene lookup returns CDR1 MNHNS and CDR2 SASEGT. CDR3 region: CGMGQGRGETQYF. The CDR3 region has the DNA TGTGGAATGGGACAGGGGCGAGGAGAGACCCAGTACTTC.

This clonotype was seen only once. This rearrangement joins TRBV7-3 to TRBJ2-4, with 9 bases lining up with TRBD2. CDR3 length: 16 residues. With 2 bases clipped from V and 7 bases from J, the junction kept 9 bases outside the gene matches. Germline V gene data show CDR1 as SGHTA and CDR2 as FQGTGA. CDR3 residues: CASSLQAGGPTNIQYF. The DNA for the CDR3 is TGTGCCAGCAGCTTACAGGCGGGGGGGCCCACGAACATTCAGTACTTC.

V gene TRBV2 combines with J gene TRBJ2-1; D may be TRBD1 or TRBD2 (5 bases each). Per the germline V gene, CDR1 is SNHLY and CDR2 is FYNNEI. V lost 7 bases and J 0 bases, leaving 13 bases between the germline ends. This CDR3 is 15 amino acids long. In DNA, the CDR3 is TGTGCCAGCATTGGGACCCCTTCCTCCTACAATGAGCAGTTCTTC. This codes for CASIGTPSSYNEQFF.

V gene TRBV28 combines with J gene TRBJ2-1; either TRBD1 or TRBD2 may supply D (6 bases each). CDR1 MDHEN and CDR2 SYDVKM come from the germline V gene. The CDR3 totals 14 residues. The V gene lost 7 bases and the J gene lost 7 bases, with 17 bases spanning the gap. CDR3 loop: CASKGGLNPNEQFF. The CDR3 coding sequence is TGTGCCAGCAAGGGGGGCCTCAACCCAAATGAGCAGTTCTTC.

This clonotype was observed a few times. The gene calls are TRBV6-1 and TRBJ2-5; D tentatively reads TRBD1 or TRBD2 (5 bases each). The CDR3 length is 18 residues. The germline V gene has CDR1 MNHNS and CDR2 SASEGT. Trimming took off 6 bases at V and 1 base at J, with 24 bases between the two ends. CDR3 DNA sequence: TGTGCCAGCAGGGAGTCCGGGGCGAGAGGGAACACCCAAGAGACCCAGTACTTC. Protein product: CASRESGARGNTQETQYF.

This chain uses TRBV12-3 or TRBV12-4 with TRBJ1-1; possibly TRBD1 for D (6 bases). CDR3 size: 14 residues. V dropped 6 bases and J dropped 4 bases, with 15 bases sitting between them. The CDR3 protein is CASRWTALPTEAFF. CDR3 nucleotide sequence: TGTGCCAGCAGATGGACAGCTCTACCCACTGAAGCTTTCTTT.

The chain uses TRBV6-2 or TRBV6-3 and TRBJ2-7, with a tentative D call TRBD2 (5 bases). The CDR3 totals 14 residues. V lost 4 bases to trimming and J lost 1 base, with 11 bases between them. In germline, CDR1 is MNHEY, CDR2 SVGEGT. This CDR3 is CASSCSGKSYEQYF. In DNA form, the CDR3 reads TGTGCCAGCAGTTGCTCGGGGAAATCCTACGAGCAGTACTTC.

The rearrangement uses TRBV5-1 and TRBJ1-2; perhaps TRBD1 as D (5 bases). Germline values: CDR1 SGHRS, CDR2 YFSETQ. V lost 3 bases and J 5 bases, leaving 20 bases between the germline ends. The CDR3 consists of 16 residues. The CDR3: CASSSTGSGDWYGYTF. In DNA, the CDR3 is TGCGCCAGCAGCTCCACAGGTTCCGGTGACTGGTATGGCTACACCTTC. Drawing the rest from reference TRBV5-1 and TRBJ1-2, the complete variable domain is KAGVTQTPRYLIKTRGQQVTLSCSPISGHRSVSWYQQTPGQGLQFLFEYFSETQRNKGNFPGRFSGRQFSNSRSEMNVSTLELGDSALYLCASSSTGSGDWYGYTFGSGTRLTVV.

The V call is TRBV20-1, the J call TRBJ2-5, with D perhaps matching TRBD1 or TRBD2 (6 bases each). The CDR3 runs 15 residues. Per the germline V gene, CDR1 is DFQATT and CDR2 is SNEGSKA (reference sequence). V dropped 5 bases and J dropped 6 bases, with 22 bases sitting between them. CDR3 coding DNA: TGCAGTGCTCCTAGAAAGGGGGGCCTCTTCCAGACCCAGTACTTC. Translation gives CSAPRKGGLFQTQYF.

This chain joins TRBV6-5 and TRBJ1-5; 7 bases map to TRBD1. This CDR3 contains 14 residues. In germline, CDR1 is MNHEY, CDR2 SVGAGI. With 5 bases clipped from V and 8 bases from J, the junction kept 9 bases outside the gene matches. The DNA of the CDR3 is TGTGCCAGCAGTCACCGACAGGGCGGGAAGCCCCAGCATTTT. Its translation: CASSHRQGGKPQHF.

The chain joins TRBV20-1 to TRBJ2-7, with D maybe TRBD2 (5 bases). The CDR3 is 14 amino acids. In germline, CDR1 is DFQATT, CDR2 SNEGSKA (reference sequence). The V end was cut by 5 bases, the J end by 4 bases, with 18 bases between. In nucleotides, the CDR3 is TGCAGTGCTCCCCTTAGCGTTGGTCGTTACGAGCAGTACTTC. Amino acid sequence: CSAPLSVGRYEQYF.

The chain has TRBV6-6 and TRBJ2-5, with 8 bases identical to TRBD2. The V gene end was trimmed by 2 bases and the J gene end by 5 bases; junction bases not matched to a gene: 7. The germline CDR1 and CDR2 sequences are MNHNY and SVGAGI (reference sequence). The CDR3 is 15 amino acids. The chain's CDR3 is CASSYGVAGRETQYF. The CDR3 DNA follows: TGTGCCAGCAGTTACGGAGTAGCGGGGAGGGAGACCCAGTACTTC.

This chain joins TRBV2 and TRBJ1-6; 10 nucleotides match TRBD1. CDR3 size: 16 residues. In germline, CDR1 is SNHLY, CDR2 FYNNEI. V lost 4 bases and J lost 7; bases outside the gene matches: 7. The CDR3 spells CASSGDRGWGNSPLHF. The CDR3 DNA sequence: TGTGCCAGCAGTGGGGACAGGGGATGGGGAAATTCACCCCTCCACTTT.

V gene TRBV2 combines with J gene TRBJ2-7; D is perhaps TRBD1 or TRBD2 (7 bases each). From germline, CDR1 is SNHLY and CDR2 FYNNEI. The CDR3 contains 14 residues. V lost 7 bases to trimming and J lost 10 bases, with 23 bases between them. The CDR3 region is CASTGGTAQEIQYF. The CDR3 DNA reads TGTGCCAGCACCGGGGGGACAGCACAAGAGATCCAGTACTTC.